This T cell receptor beta chain was obtained from a study of regulatory T cells in long-lasting Graves disease. Study summary: Newly diagnosed Graves' patients had under 3 months of antithyroid drugs.

The TCR beta library used iRepertoire HTBI primers with Arm-PCR amplification of CDR3. TCRdb independently ran MiXCR on the multiplex PCR reads; one entry per CDR3 protein. The sample includes under 700,000 distinct CDR3 sequences, about 15% of them seen just once. This CDR3 is 14 amino acids long. Germline V gene sequence: CDR1 SNHLY, CDR2 FYNNEI. With 8 bases removed from V and 4 bases from J, the gap between germline ends came to 17 bases. The table lists this clonotype with many counts. Time point: newly diagnosed GD, antithyroid drugs for less than 3 months. Isolated PBMC RNA provided the starting material for the TCR library. These records were also assigned to another study, of T cells in Graves' hyperthyroidism and ophthalmopathy. This second study says: Hyperthyroidism of Graves' type that showed no ophthalmopathy progression within 18 months was stable. Most expanded thyroid clonotypes above 0.001 recurred in blood.

The sequenced sample was peripheral blood mononuclear cells (PBMCs), obtained at new diagnosis, from a patient treated with antithyroid drugs. This chain joins TRBV2 and TRBJ1-2, with D possibly being TRBD1 (5 bases). The clonotype originates from a woman aged 35-60 years with Graves disease. The chain's CDR3 is CASGTRAPIYGYTF. CDR3 DNA sequence: TGTGCCAGCGGGACTAGGGCGCCTATCTATGGCTACACCTTC.